Listed below are T cell receptor beta chains from one sample, sequenced in a study of blood T cell repertoires in COVID-19. Profiled with immunoSEQ multiplex PCR; TCRdb holds only in-frame clones, not every one. The sample records approximately 150,000 clones, 65% to 85% being singletons. Sequences were obtained from peripheral blood. All receptors derive from a woman in her 70s who had recovered from COVID-19. Each CDR3 is given with its conserved first and last residue. Fields, in order: D gene, clone size, V gene, J gene, CDR3 protein, CDR3 DNA. D genes are given only for firm matches. Clone size appears in some rows only: once, few, many, or a class for an expanded clone.

d_call: -; clone_size: -; v_call: TRBV30; j_call: TRBJ1-1; cdr3_aa: CAWSVMGPMNTEAFF; cdr3_nt: TGTGCCTGGAGTGTTATGGGCCCCATGAACACTGAAGCTTTCTTT
d_call: TRBD2; clone_size: -; v_call: TRBV6-1; j_call: TRBJ2-3; cdr3_aa: CASSERLAVTDTQYF; cdr3_nt: TGTGCCAGCAGTGAGCGGCTAGCGGTAACAGATACGCAGTATTTT
d_call: -; clone_size: -; v_call: TRBV20-1; j_call: TRBJ1-2; cdr3_aa: CSVGRERYTF; cdr3_nt: TGCAGTGTAGGACGGGAACGCTACACCTTC
d_call: -; clone_size: -; v_call: TRBV5-1; j_call: TRBJ1-2; cdr3_aa: CASTDPGSGYTF; cdr3_nt: TGCGCCAGCACCGACCCGGGGTCTGGCTACACCTTC
d_call: -; clone_size: -; v_call: TRBV5-4; j_call: TRBJ1-1; cdr3_aa: CASSLAKIQGNTEAFF; cdr3_nt: TGTGCCAGCAGCTTGGCCAAGATCCAGGGTAACACTGAAGCTTTCTTT
d_call: -; clone_size: -; v_call: TRBV6-5; j_call: TRBJ2-4; cdr3_aa: CASKLVRGNIQYF; cdr3_nt: TGTGCCAGCAAGCTTGTTAGAGGAAACATTCAGTACTTC
d_call: -; clone_size: many; v_call: TRBV7-9; j_call: TRBJ2-1; cdr3_aa: CASSHPGLQFF; cdr3_nt: TGTGCCAGCAGCCACCCGGGACTTCAGTTCTTC
d_call: -; clone_size: -; v_call: TRBV24-1; j_call: TRBJ2-5; cdr3_aa: CATDRTPPPETQYF; cdr3_nt: TGTGCCACCGACCGGACACCCCCCCCGGAGACCCAGTACTTC
d_call: TRBD2; clone_size: few; v_call: TRBV7-3; j_call: TRBJ2-1; cdr3_aa: CASSSTPGTSGRTYNEQFF; cdr3_nt: TGTGCCAGCAGCTCGACGCCGGGTACTAGCGGGAGGACCTACAATGAGCAGTTCTTC
d_call: -; clone_size: -; v_call: TRBV2; j_call: TRBJ1-5; cdr3_aa: CASGTEGQPQHF; cdr3_nt: TGTGCCAGCGGAACTGAGGGTCAGCCCCAGCATTTT
d_call: TRBD2; clone_size: -; v_call: TRBV4-2; j_call: TRBJ2-7; cdr3_aa: CASSRRLDTSGSSYEQYF; cdr3_nt: TGTGCCAGCAGCCGAAGACTAGATACGAGCGGGAGCTCCTACGAGCAGTACTTC
d_call: -; clone_size: once; v_call: TRBV7-8; j_call: TRBJ2-2; cdr3_aa: CASSLVGDWNTGELFF; cdr3_nt: TGTGCCAGCAGCCTAGTGGGGGACTGGAACACCGGGGAGCTGTTTTTT
d_call: TRBD1; clone_size: -; v_call: TRBV7-3; j_call: TRBJ2-1; cdr3_aa: CASSQDRVIWNEQFF; cdr3_nt: TGTGCCAGCAGCCAAGACAGGGTAATATGGAATGAGCAGTTCTTC
d_call: TRBD1; clone_size: -; v_call: TRBV19; j_call: TRBJ2-1; cdr3_aa: CASGPTGVEQFF; cdr3_nt: TGTGCCAGTGGACCAACAGGGGTTGAGCAGTTCTTC
d_call: TRBD2; clone_size: -; v_call: TRBV4-2; j_call: TRBJ2-7; cdr3_aa: CASSHLASGGGAYEQYF; cdr3_nt: TGTGCCAGCAGCCACCTTGCTTCCGGCGGGGGGGCCTACGAGCAGTACTTC
d_call: TRBD2; clone_size: once; v_call: TRBV5-1; j_call: TRBJ2-1; cdr3_aa: CASSLASGSYNEQFF; cdr3_nt: TGCGCCAGCAGCTTAGCTAGCGGTTCTTACAATGAGCAGTTCTTC
d_call: -; clone_size: few; v_call: TRBV7-2; j_call: TRBJ2-1; cdr3_aa: CASSLDRDNEQFF; cdr3_nt: TGTGCCAGCAGCTTAGACAGGGACAATGAGCAGTTCTTC
d_call: TRBD2; clone_size: -; v_call: TRBV4-1; j_call: TRBJ2-1; cdr3_aa: CASSQLPPAGGRVEQFF; cdr3_nt: TGCGCCAGCAGCCAGCTACCTCCCGCGGGGGGACGCGTTGAGCAGTTCTTC
d_call: -; clone_size: -; v_call: TRBV28; j_call: TRBJ2-3; cdr3_aa: CASSPRQDLTDTQYF; cdr3_nt: TGTGCCAGCAGCCCTCGACAGGACTTAACAGATACGCAGTATTTT
d_call: -; clone_size: -; v_call: TRBV5-1; j_call: TRBJ1-4; cdr3_aa: CASSPAEVPNEKLFF; cdr3_nt: TGCGCCAGCAGTCCTGCTGAGGTGCCTAATGAAAAACTGTTTTTT
d_call: TRBD1; clone_size: -; v_call: TRBV2; j_call: TRBJ1-4; cdr3_aa: CASSGQGMGEKLFF; cdr3_nt: TGTGCCAGCAGTGGACAGGGTATGGGAGAAAAACTGTTTTTT
d_call: TRBD1; clone_size: -; v_call: TRBV29-1; j_call: TRBJ2-1; cdr3_aa: CSVEGGTGQTYNEQFF; cdr3_nt: TGCAGCGTTGAAGGGGGGACAGGCCAGACCTACAATGAGCAGTTCTTC
d_call: TRBD2; clone_size: -; v_call: TRBV28; j_call: TRBJ2-2; cdr3_aa: CASSLGGGGTLGELFF; cdr3_nt: TGTGCCAGCAGTTTAGGGGGGGGTGGAACCCTCGGGGAGCTGTTTTTT
d_call: -; clone_size: -; v_call: TRBV24-1; j_call: TRBJ2-2; cdr3_aa: CATGGADGTRDTGELFF; cdr3_nt: TGTGCCACCGGGGGCGCGGACGGAACGCGGGACACCGGGGAGCTGTTTTTT
d_call: -; clone_size: -; v_call: TRBV18; j_call: TRBJ1-5; cdr3_aa: CASSPGGNQPQHF; cdr3_nt: TGTGCCAGCTCACCCGGCGGGAATCAGCCCCAGCATTTT
d_call: -; clone_size: few; v_call: TRBV12-3/TRBV12-4; j_call: TRBJ1-5; cdr3_aa: CASSLAGLAQHF; cdr3_nt: TGTGCCAGCAGTTTGGCAGGGTTGGCCCAGCATTTT
d_call: -; clone_size: -; v_call: TRBV6-5; j_call: TRBJ1-3; cdr3_aa: CASTPDYSGNTIYF; cdr3_nt: TGTGCCAGCACCCCGGACTACTCTGGAAACACCATATATTTT
d_call: -; clone_size: -; v_call: TRBV10-3; j_call: TRBJ2-7; cdr3_aa: CAISQQGDEQYF; cdr3_nt: TGTGCCATCAGCCAACAGGGAGACGAGCAGTACTTC
d_call: TRBD2; clone_size: few; v_call: TRBV9; j_call: TRBJ2-2; cdr3_aa: CASSVPGTSGTTNTGELFF; cdr3_nt: TGTGCCAGCAGCGTACCCGGGACTAGCGGGACGACGAACACCGGGGAGCTGTTTTTT
d_call: TRBD1; clone_size: -; v_call: TRBV18; j_call: TRBJ1-2; cdr3_aa: CASSPSAGTGNYGYTF; cdr3_nt: TGTGCCAGCTCACCGTCAGCCGGGACAGGGAACTATGGCTACACCTTC
d_call: -; clone_size: -; v_call: TRBV18; j_call: TRBJ2-2; cdr3_aa: CASSVGARNTGELFF; cdr3_nt: TGTGCCAGCTCAGTTGGGGCTCGGAACACCGGGGAGCTGTTTTTT
d_call: -; clone_size: -; v_call: TRBV10-3; j_call: TRBJ2-7; cdr3_aa: CAISGSGEGEQYF; cdr3_nt: TGTGCCATCAGTGGATCAGGGGAAGGCGAGCAGTACTTC
d_call: -; clone_size: -; v_call: TRBV30; j_call: TRBJ2-3; cdr3_aa: CAWGPNTDTQYF; cdr3_nt: TGTGCCTGGGGACCCAACACAGATACGCAGTATTTT
d_call: -; clone_size: -; v_call: TRBV9; j_call: TRBJ2-3; cdr3_aa: CASSGDPGGGADTQYF; cdr3_nt: TGTGCCAGCAGCGGGGACCCCGGGGGTGGCGCAGATACGCAGTATTTT
d_call: TRBD1; clone_size: once; v_call: TRBV24-1; j_call: TRBJ2-3; cdr3_aa: CATSNPQGAPGDTQYF; cdr3_nt: TGTGCCACCAGTAACCCTCAGGGGGCGCCGGGAGATACGCAGTATTTT
d_call: -; clone_size: -; v_call: TRBV19; j_call: TRBJ1-6; cdr3_aa: CASSAQGRDNSPLHF; cdr3_nt: TGTGCCAGTAGCGCTCAGGGTCGCGATAATTCACCCCTCCACTTT
d_call: -; clone_size: -; v_call: TRBV7-6; j_call: TRBJ2-3; cdr3_aa: CASSYRGRNSTDTQYF; cdr3_nt: TGTGCCAGCAGCTACCGAGGGCGGAATAGCACAGATACGCAGTATTTT
d_call: TRBD1; clone_size: once; v_call: TRBV30; j_call: TRBJ1-6; cdr3_aa: CAWRPTDRGNSPLHF; cdr3_nt: TGTGCCTGGAGGCCAACAGACAGGGGGAATTCACCCCTCCACTTT
d_call: TRBD1; clone_size: -; v_call: TRBV24-1; j_call: TRBJ2-1; cdr3_aa: CATSDSRQGAYNEQFF; cdr3_nt: TGTGCCACCAGTGACTCCCGACAGGGGGCCTACAATGAGCAGTTCTTC
d_call: -; clone_size: -; v_call: TRBV10-1; j_call: TRBJ2-5; cdr3_aa: CASSESGGTQYF; cdr3_nt: TGCGCCAGCAGTGAGTCCGGGGGGACCCAGTACTTC
d_call: TRBD1; clone_size: -; v_call: TRBV18; j_call: TRBJ1-2; cdr3_aa: CASSGQGADGYTF; cdr3_nt: TGTGCCAGCTCAGGACAGGGGGCGGATGGCTACACCTTC
d_call: TRBD1; clone_size: -; v_call: TRBV4-1; j_call: TRBJ2-5; cdr3_aa: CASSYLTGGRETQYF; cdr3_nt: TGCGCCAGCAGCTACCTGACAGGGGGCAGGGAGACCCAGTACTTC
d_call: TRBD1; clone_size: -; v_call: TRBV5-1; j_call: TRBJ1-2; cdr3_aa: CASSRGQGDYGYTF; cdr3_nt: TGCGCCAGCAGCCGAGGGCAGGGGGACTATGGCTACACCTTC
d_call: -; clone_size: -; v_call: TRBV6-5; j_call: TRBJ1-6; cdr3_aa: CASSRQTFSPLHF; cdr3_nt: TGTGCCAGCAGTAGGCAGACTTTTTCACCCCTCCACTTT
d_call: -; clone_size: -; v_call: TRBV20-1; j_call: TRBJ2-3; cdr3_aa: CSAGQPDTQYF; cdr3_nt: TGCAGTGCCGGACAGCCAGATACGCAGTATTTT
d_call: TRBD2; clone_size: -; v_call: TRBV7-9; j_call: TRBJ2-7; cdr3_aa: CASSQRGLHYEQYF; cdr3_nt: TGTGCCAGCAGCCAAAGGGGACTACACTACGAGCAGTACTTC
d_call: -; clone_size: -; v_call: TRBV7-3; j_call: TRBJ2-6; cdr3_aa: CASSPLLSGANVLTF; cdr3_nt: TGTGCCAGCAGCCCACTCCTCTCTGGGGCCAACGTCCTGACTTTC
d_call: -; clone_size: -; v_call: TRBV3-1/TRBV3-2; j_call: TRBJ2-5; cdr3_aa: CASSQPPGETQYF; cdr3_nt: TGTGCCAGCAGCCAACCCCCCGGGGAGACCCAGTACTTC
d_call: TRBD2; clone_size: once; v_call: TRBV28; j_call: TRBJ2-2; cdr3_aa: CASTVAGEGTGELFF; cdr3_nt: TGTGCCAGCACCGTAGCGGGAGAGGGCACCGGGGAGCTGTTTTTT
d_call: -; clone_size: few; v_call: TRBV12-3/TRBV12-4; j_call: TRBJ2-2; cdr3_aa: CASSAETGELFF; cdr3_nt: TGTGCCAGCAGCGCGGAAACCGGGGAGCTGTTTTTT
d_call: TRBD1; clone_size: many; v_call: TRBV5-1; j_call: TRBJ1-1; cdr3_aa: CASSPGQGATMNTEAFF; cdr3_nt: TGCGCCAGCAGCCCCGGACAGGGGGCAACGATGAACACTGAAGCTTTCTTT
d_call: TRBD1; clone_size: -; v_call: TRBV4-2; j_call: TRBJ1-1; cdr3_aa: CASSQVGGQGSASRTEAFF; cdr3_nt: TGTGCCAGCAGCCAAGTCGGCGGACAGGGGAGTGCGAGTCGCACTGAAGCTTTCTTT
d_call: -; clone_size: -; v_call: TRBV11-3; j_call: TRBJ1-1; cdr3_aa: CASSLAVNTEAFF; cdr3_nt: TGTGCCAGCAGCTTGGCGGTGAACACTGAAGCTTTCTTT
d_call: -; clone_size: -; v_call: TRBV18; j_call: TRBJ1-1; cdr3_aa: CASSPAQGTAEAFF; cdr3_nt: TGTGCCAGCTCACCGGCCCAGGGGACCGCTGAAGCTTTCTTT
d_call: TRBD2; clone_size: -; v_call: TRBV11-3; j_call: TRBJ2-2; cdr3_aa: CASSPWGGGGGATGELFF; cdr3_nt: TGTGCCAGCAGCCCTTGGGGGGGAGGTGGCGGGGCCACCGGGGAGCTGTTTTTT
d_call: -; clone_size: -; v_call: TRBV11-1; j_call: TRBJ2-5; cdr3_aa: CASRQARETQYF; cdr3_nt: TGTGCCAGCAGACAGGCACGAGAGACCCAGTACTTC
d_call: -; clone_size: once; v_call: TRBV10-2; j_call: TRBJ1-5; cdr3_aa: CASSDGAPPQHF; cdr3_nt: TGCGCCAGCAGTGATGGGGCTCCGCCCCAGCATTTT